This T cell receptor beta chain was sequenced in a study of graft-versus-host responses after intestinal transplantation. In the study overall: Tacrolimus plus steroids were given to all recipients for two to three years, preceded by anti-thymocyte globulin induction. Study-wide results and limits: Patients with graft-donor T cell macrochimerism had high graft-versus-host to host-versus-graft clonal ratios in allografts. Recipient bone marrow held GvH clones, some seen earlier in ileum or blood.

CDR1 is SGHNT and CDR2 is YYREEE in the germline V gene (reference sequence). V trimming: 4 bases; J trimming: 2 bases; junction bases outside the gene matches: 5. CDR3 length: 15 amino acids. Profiling relied on immunoSEQ multiplex PCR, and the TCRdb table lists in-frame clones only, not all of them. Of 45,000 to 60,000 clones listed, around 96% are singletons. This clone was observed a handful of times. The antigen remains undetermined. The sequence was obtained from a human donor who was the organ donor for an intestinal transplant. The specimen was unstimulated CD8+ T cells sorted from spleen or lymph node cells, collected before transplant. The chain uses TRBV5-4 and TRBJ2-3, with TRBD2 matching over 9 bases. CDR3 DNA sequence: TGTGCCAGCAGCCTTAGCGGGGGAGTCACAGATACGCAGTATTTT. Translating it yields CASSLSGGVTDTQYF.